The 24 T cell receptor beta chains below come from one sample, sequenced in a study of Ad26.COV2.S vaccination and SARS-CoV-2 variants. The data were produced by immunoSEQ multiplex PCR, yet TCRdb's version contains in-frame clones alone and is incomplete. The sample includes around 140,000 clones, more than 80% of them seen just once. The sample was peripheral blood, taken after recovery from COVID-19. All receptors derive from a human donor who had recovered from COVID-19.

This clone was seen only once. The genes are TRBV19 and TRBJ1-4; D gene unclear. The germline V gene has CDR1 LNHDA and CDR2 SQIVND (reference sequence). V was trimmed by 3 bases and J by 5 bases, leaving 16 bases between them. The CDR3 contains 16 residues. CDR3 sequence reads: CASSIGVLLTNEKLFF. CDR3 DNA sequence: TGTGCCAGTAGTATTGGGGTGCTTCTAACAAATGAAAAACTGTTTTTT.

This chain joins TRBV14 and TRBJ1-4; D ambiguous. In germline, CDR1 is SGHDN, CDR2 FVKESK. Trimming took off 1 base at V and 5 bases at J, with 5 bases between the two ends. The CDR3 runs to 13 residues. Written as DNA, the CDR3 is TGTGCCAGCAGCCAAGGGGTAAATGAAAAACTGTTTTTT. The encoded protein is CASSQGVNEKLFF. Based on the CDR3 plus reference TRBV14 and TRBJ1-4, the full variable domain is EAGVTQFPSHSVIEKGQTVTLRCDPISGHDNLYWYRRVMGKEIKFLLHFVKESKQDESGMPNNRFLAERTGGTYSTLKVQPAELEDSGVYFCASSQGVNEKLFFGSGTQLSVL.

Note on this clone: Other DNA sequences in this sample translate to the same CDR3. The rearrangement uses TRBV25-1 and TRBJ1-5; no clear D. Per germline, CDR1 MGHDK and CDR2 SYGVNS. The CDR3 is made up of 13 amino acids. V shed 4 bases and J shed 2 bases, with 6 bases lying between them. The DNA for the CDR3 is TGTGCCAGCAGTGGGGCTGGCAATCAGCCCCAGCATTTT. Protein sequence: CASSGAGNQPQHF.

The rearrangement links TRBV7-9 to TRBJ1-5; no reliable D call. V dropped 2 bases and J dropped 5 bases, with 10 bases sitting between them. CDR3 size: 14 residues. The germline CDR1 and CDR2 sequences are SEHNR and FQNEAQ (reference sequence). Here the CDR3 DNA reads TGTGCCAGCAGCTTAATGGGCGGGGATCAGCCCCAGCATTTT. Translated, it gives CASSLMGGDQPQHF.

The gene calls are TRBV19 and TRBJ1-6; D might be TRBD1 (6 bases). The CDR3 length is 15 residues. Trimming pared 5 bases from V and 7 bases from J, leaving 15 bases between. In germline, CDR1 is LNHDA, CDR2 SQIVND (reference sequence). The CDR3 DNA sequence: TGTGCCAGTAGTTTTTTGGGACACGTCAATTCACCCCTCCACTTT. It codes for CASSFLGHVNSPLHF. Full variable domain (remainder filled in from reference TRBV19 and TRBJ1-6): DGGITQSPKYLFRKEGQNVTLSCEQNLNHDAMYWYRQDPGQGLRLIYYSQIVNDFQKGDIAEGYSVSREKKESFPLTVTSAQKNPTAFYLCASSFLGHVNSPLHFGNGTRLTVT.

CDR3 in DNA: TGTGCCAGCAGCTCTGGACAGGGGTTCGATCAGCCCCAGCATTTT. It translates to CASSSGQGFDQPQHF. The chain recombines TRBV5-4 with TRBJ1-5; 9 bases map to TRBD1. The CDR3 has 15 residues. The germline V gene encodes CDR1 SGHNT and CDR2 YYREEE (reference sequence). V gave up 3 bases and J gave up 5 bases; unmatched junction bases: 6.

The chain links TRBV5-1 to TRBJ2-7; 7 nucleotides line up with TRBD1. V was clipped by 1 base and J by 3 bases; unmatched bases: 1. The germline CDR1 and CDR2 sequences are SGHRS and YFSETQ. This CDR3 has 13 residues. This CDR3 reads CASSLPGGYEQYF. The CDR3 DNA reads TGCGCCAGCAGCTTGCCAGGGGGCTACGAGCAGTACTTC.

The chain is built from TRBV7-2 and TRBJ2-2; no clear D gene. Trimming left V 4 bases short and J 4 bases short, with 1 base between. Germline values: CDR1 SGHTA, CDR2 FQGNSA. This CDR3 comprises 11 residues. For the CDR3, the DNA is TGTGCCAGCAGCTCCACCGGGGAGCTGTTTTTT. The encoded protein is CASSSTGELFF.

The chain carries TRBV4-3 and TRBJ1-1; D is possibly TRBD1 (6 bases). V was cut by 4 bases and J by 6 bases, with 12 bases left in between. Germline CDR1 is LGHNA and CDR2 is YSLEER. This CDR3 contains 13 residues. The CDR3 reads CASSRTERAEAFF. As DNA, the CDR3 is TGCGCCAGCAGCCGGACAGAGAGGGCTGAAGCTTTCTTT.

The chain links TRBV27 to TRBJ2-7, with D uncertain. The germline V gene has CDR1 MNHEY and CDR2 SMNVEV (reference sequence). V was pared by 6 bases and J by 3 bases, with 12 bases between. CDR3 length: 13 amino acids. The CDR3 region has the DNA TGTGCCAGCAGCGACCCGTGGGACTACGAGCAGTACTTC. It is translated as CASSDPWDYEQYF.

The rearrangement links TRBV15 to TRBJ2-7; TRBD1 might be the D (5 bases). Germline CDR1 is LNHNV and CDR2 is YYDKDF (reference sequence). The V end was cut by 3 bases, the J end by 4 bases, with 7 bases between. The CDR3 loop spans 12 amino acids. CDR3 coding DNA: TGTGCCACCAGCAGCAAGGGGTACGAGCAGTACTTC. Its translation is CATSSKGYEQYF.

This clone was counted a single time. The chain carries TRBV6-5 and TRBJ2-5; D is perhaps TRBD1 (6 bases). The germline V gene has CDR1 MNHEY and CDR2 SVGAGI. V dropped 6 bases and J dropped 0 bases, with 11 bases sitting between them. The CDR3 covers 14 residues. The CDR3: CASSFRGYQETQYF. The CDR3 DNA reads TGTGCCAGCAGCTTTAGGGGGTACCAAGAGACCCAGTACTTC.

This sequence joins TRBV4-1 and TRBJ2-7, with D possibly matching TRBD1 (6 bases). CDR3 length equals 15 residues. CDR1 is MGHRA, CDR2 YSYEKL, per germline. The germline V and J ends were trimmed by 3 bases and 3 bases, with 15 bases remaining between them. The CDR3 reads CASSHGPGTRYEQYF. The CDR3 bases are TGCGCCAGCAGCCACGGCCCGGGGACACGCTACGAGCAGTACTTC.

This clone has more than one count but fewer than ten. The chain combines TRBV5-1 with TRBJ1-1, with a possible D match to TRBD1 (6 bases). V lost 0 bases and J 4 bases, leaving 13 bases between the germline ends. This CDR3 contains 15 residues. Germline CDR1 and CDR2: SGHRS and YFSETQ. Here the CDR3 reads CASSLAPNRVTEAFF. The CDR3 DNA is TGCGCCAGCAGCTTGGCGCCGAACAGGGTCACTGAAGCTTTCTTT.

This chain uses TRBV4-3 with TRBJ2-3; D could derive from TRBD1 or TRBD2 (6 bases each). V dropped 1 base and J dropped 6 bases, with 17 bases sitting between them. This CDR3 region has 16 residues. Germline loops: CDR1 LGHNA, CDR2 YSLEER. The CDR3 DNA reads as TGCGCCAGCAGCCAAGCGAATTCAGGGGCGGGGGATACGCAGTATTTT. Translating it yields CASSQANSGAGDTQYF.

This clone was recorded a few times. The genes are TRBV3-1 (or the pseudogene TRBV3-2) and TRBJ2-7; D uncertain. Trimming removed 2 bases at V and 9 bases at J, with 14 bases between. The CDR3 has 13 residues. The V gene's germline CDR1 is LGHDT and CDR2 YNNKEL (reference sequence). The DNA for the CDR3 is TGTGCCAGCAGCCAATTACAAGCCGTGGGGCAGTACTTC. Protein product: CASSQLQAVGQYF.

This chain links TRBV5-4 with TRBJ2-7; weak D call: TRBD1 (6 bases). CDR1 and CDR2 (germline): SGHNT, YYREEE (reference sequence). V gave up 5 bases and J gave up 7 bases, with 16 bases separating them. The length of the CDR3 is 13 residues. As DNA, the CDR3 is TGTGCCAGCAGTTACCGACAGGCTAAAGAGCAGTACTTC. Protein: CASSYRQAKEQYF. Variable domain in full (rest from reference TRBV5-4 and TRBJ2-7): ETGVTQSPTHLIKTRGQQVTLRCSSQSGHNTVSWYQQALGQGPQFIFQYYREEENGRGNFPPRFSGLQFPNYSSELNVNALELDDSALYLCASSYRQAKEQYFGPGTRLTVT.

The rearrangement links TRBV27 to TRBJ2-3; TRBD2 might be the D (5 bases). CDR1 is MNHEY and CDR2 is SMNVEV in the germline V gene (reference sequence). V lost 8 bases to trimming and J lost 2 bases, with 11 bases between them. This CDR3 is 13 amino acids long. CDR3 region: CASWTGITDTQYF. CDR3 nucleotide sequence: TGTGCCAGCTGGACGGGAATCACAGATACGCAGTATTTT.

The chain recombines TRBV11-2 with TRBJ2-1, with TRBD1 matching 7 bases. This CDR3 comprises 14 residues. Germline-derived CDR1 and CDR2 are SGHAT and FQNNGV. V was pared by 6 bases and J by 5 bases, with 7 bases of the junction left unmatched. The CDR3 DNA sequence: TGTGCCAGCAGGGTCACAGGGGTCAACAATGAGCAGTTCTTC. As protein: CASRVTGVNNEQFF.

J is TRBJ1-1 and V is TRBV12-3 or TRBV12-4, with unresolved D. This CDR3 comprises 12 residues. V was pared by 6 bases and J by 1 base, with 6 bases between. DNA of the CDR3: TGTGCCAGCAGATATGAGAACACTGAAGCTTTCTTT. Translated: CASRYENTEAFF.

V usage is TRBV5-1 and J usage is TRBJ1-1; weak D call: TRBD1 (6 bases). Germline V gives CDR1 SGHRS, CDR2 YFSETQ. Trimming left V 2 bases short and J 0 bases short, with 14 bases between. The CDR3 has 16 residues. CDR3 bases: TGCGCCAGCAGCTTCCGTCAGGGACAAGTGAACACTGAAGCTTTCTTT. Translating gives CASSFRQGQVNTEAFF. Using reference TRBV5-1 and TRBJ1-1 for the parts outside the CDR3, the full variable domain is KAGVTQTPRYLIKTRGQQVTLSCSPISGHRSVSWYQQTPGQGLQFLFEYFSETQRNKGNFPGRFSGRQFSNSRSEMNVSTLELGDSALYLCASSFRQGQVNTEAFFGQGTRLTVV.

Relative to its sample, this clone is medium-sized. The chain recombines TRBV18 with TRBJ1-1; D remains unclear. The CDR3 is 12 residues long. Germline values: CDR1 KGHSH, CDR2 LQKENI. V was shortened by 6 bases and J by 0 bases, with 5 bases between the two germline ends. The CDR3 is CASSTLNTEAFF. CDR3 DNA: TGTGCCAGCTCGACACTGAACACTGAAGCTTTCTTT.

The chain employs TRBV3-1 (or the pseudogene TRBV3-2) and TRBJ2-3; D might be TRBD1 (5 bases). CDR1 and CDR2 from the germline V gene are LGHDT and YNNKEL (reference sequence). The CDR3 spans 15 residues. The V end lost 4 bases, the J end lost 5 bases, and 16 bases lay between the germline ends. CDR3 loop: CASSPLKGRGDTQYF. The CDR3 nucleotides read TGTGCCAGCAGCCCCCTGAAGGGGCGAGGAGATACGCAGTATTTT.

The rearrangement uses TRBV18 and TRBJ2-4; D remains unclear. Germline V gene data show CDR1 as KGHSH and CDR2 as LQKENI. V shed 0 bases and J shed 0 bases, with 9 bases lying between them. CDR3 length equals 16 residues. The CDR3 sequence is CASSPPQKLAKNIQYF. The CDR3 DNA sequence: TGTGCCAGCTCACCACCCCAGAAATTAGCCAAAAACATTCAGTACTTC. The full variable domain, rest sourced from reference TRBV18 and TRBJ2-4, is NAGVMQNPRHLVRRRGQEARLRCSPMKGHSHVYWYRQLPEEGLKFMVYLQKENIIDESGMPKERFSAEFPKEGPSILRIQQVVRGDSAAYFCASSPPQKLAKNIQYFGAGTRLSVL.